The present T cell receptor (beta chain) was sequenced within a study of regulatory T cells in long-lasting Graves disease. Trimming took off 2 bases at V and 0 bases at J, with 14 bases between the two ends. Germline V gene sequence: CDR1 MDHEN, CDR2 SYDVKM. This CDR3 has 17 amino acids. Indicated time point: newly diagnosed GD, antithyroid drugs for less than 3 months. The TCR library was made from RNA that had been extracted from PBMCs in TRIzol. Doctors identified Graves' disease using the American Thyroid Association guidelines. Arm-PCR of CDR3 regions with iRepertoire HTBI primers generated TCR beta libraries. TCRdb re-called the multiplex PCR reads through MiXCR, storing one row per CDR3 protein. The sample gives 530,000 or so distinct CDR3 sequences, about 16% of which show up once; around 12% is in the top ten. This clonotype was picked up many times. As yet, its antigen is unknown. Study results and limitations: Lower TCR diversity was seen in persistent Graves' patients than in newly diagnosed ones. Persistent cases favored TRBV28, TRBJ1-2 and TRBJ2-5.

Another study also made use of these data, one on T cells in Graves' hyperthyroidism and ophthalmopathy.

Sample: peripheral blood mononuclear cells (PBMCs), taken at new diagnosis, from a patient treated with antithyroid drugs. The TCR comes from a man between 18 and 35 years old with Graves disease. The chain uses TRBV28 and TRBJ2-1; possibly TRBD2 for D (7 bases). CDR3 sequence: CASSLGGGTRSYNEQFF. The CDR3 DNA is TGTGCCAGCAGTTTAGGGGGGGGGACACGCTCCTACAATGAGCAGTTCTTC.